This TCR beta chain appears in the sequencing data of a study of blood T cell repertoires in COVID-19 (dated by TCRdb to 2019 to 2021). General notes on the study: Samples from collaborators originated in the United States, Italy and Spain and spanned both the acute and convalescent phases of COVID-19. The material from the prospective study consisted of cDNA or gDNA derived from T cells, B-cell-depleted T cells, or PBMCs. The dataset comprised deeply sampled blood TCRbeta repertoires from subjects exposed to, actively infected with, or recovered from COVID-19. The repertoires were released in a freely available public database meant as a resource for research on the immune response to SARS-CoV-2. Samples were obtained from the ongoing ImmuneRACE study (first 160 participants) and from about 1,300 subjects provided by 6 global collaborators. The sample metadata nearly always contained a de-identified subject ID, COVID-19 status, age in years and sex. Where available, HLA class I and class II types were obtained from metadata supplied by the sample provider rather than from assay-based typing. What the authors observed across the whole study: Clinical and demographic metadata were provided uncurated, with the amount varying by source and participant.

The V end loses 1 base and the J end loses 4 bases, and a stretch of 12 bases separates them. CDR1 and CDR2 were assigned from the germline V gene as SGHRS and YFSETQ. From the cysteine up to the phenylalanine, the CDR3 has a length of 15 residues. Only the CDR3 part of the read is kept: 45 bases, read in frame from the first base. TCRbeta CDR3 regions were amplified from genomic DNA by means of the immunoSEQ Assay, a bias-controlled multiplex PCR. From the authors' description of their analysis: Nucleated cell counts per sample were estimated from amplification of reference gene primers within the assay. To quantify the absolute abundance of each unique TCRbeta CDR3 rearrangement, sequence reads were collapsed and filtered. For each sample, productive Simpson clonality was calculated as the square root of Simpson's diversity index across productive rearrangements. TCRdb provides this immuneACCESS table in a form limited to in-frame rearrangements. Some clones are lacking; in checked studies, under half of them reflect an unresolved V gene, and why the rest are absent is not known. From that table come the V and J calls and clone size; the DNA was used to work out D and trimming. This sample gives about 55,000 clones in total; under 85% of them show up just once. About 2% of the sample is held by the ten biggest clonotypes.

Whole blood was collected in K2EDTA tubes by collaborating institutions according to the institutions' own protocols. For TCRbeta analysis, collaborators shipped samples as frozen whole blood, isolated PBMCs, or DNA extracted from either of those sample types. Only a few counts were recorded for this clone. It lacks a known antigen. No base-level quality is on record; no much larger clone is a single base apart. The chain links TRBV5-1 with TRBJ2-1, with TRBD2 perhaps the D gene, on 7 matching bases. The sample comprised peripheral blood. The TCR comes from a woman in her sixties or seventies with acute or convalescent COVID-19. The CDR3 here reads CASSLQAGTYNEQFF. In nucleotide form, the sequence is TGCGCCAGCAGCTTGCAAGCGGGGACATACAATGAGCAGTTCTTC.